A single sample gave rise to the 12 T cell receptor beta chains below, sequenced in a study of CD8 T cells in ankylosing spondylitis. Their recognized antigens are unknown. Study-level points and caveats: Among TCR beta sequences, a motif of under 10 highly homologous variants appeared characteristic of ankylosing spondylitis blood.

TCRdb re-called the 5' RACE reads through MiXCR, storing one row per CDR3 protein. Here the sample spans 700,000 to 850,000 distinct CDR3 sequences, about 12% being singletons. Sequencing input: blood, either unsorted or a sorted T cell fraction (not recorded which). The receptors derive from a male donor with ankylosing spondylitis.

This clonotype was counted ten times or more. The genes are TRBV20-1 and TRBJ2-1; no clear D gene. Trimming took off 4 bases at V and 3 bases at J, with 10 bases between the two ends. CDR3 length equals 13 residues. CDR1 and CDR2 from the germline V gene are DFQATT and SNEGSKA (reference sequence). CDR3 nucleotides: TGCAGTGCTAAACGAAGTTTCTACAATGAGCAGTTCTTC. Protein sequence: CSAKRSFYNEQFF.

The V and J genes are TRBV7-8 and TRBJ2-7; 7 nucleotides line up with TRBD1. CDR3 length: 16 amino acids. Germline V gene data show CDR1 as SGHVS and CDR2 as FQNEAQ. With V trimmed by 0 bases and J by 2 bases, 7 bases remained unmatched. The CDR3: CASSLAPGQSAYEQYF. CDR3 DNA sequence: TGTGCCAGCAGCTTAGCGCCGGGACAGTCGGCCTACGAGCAGTACTTC.

This clonotype was seen at least ten times. The chain couples TRBV6-6 to TRBJ1-2; D gene uncertain. The germline V gene encodes CDR1 MNHNY and CDR2 SVGAGI (reference sequence). The germline V and J ends were trimmed by 4 bases and 0 bases, with 6 bases remaining between them. CDR3 length: 13 amino acids. The CDR3 DNA sequence: TGTGCCAGCAGTTCCGGGCCTAACTATGGCTACACCTTC. Its protein is CASSSGPNYGYTF.

A few counts support this clonotype. V and J are TRBV28 and TRBJ2-1; 8 nucleotides match TRBD2. V shed 7 bases, J shed 3 bases, and the junction held 5 bases outside the gene matches. Germline values: CDR1 MDHEN, CDR2 SYDVKM. This CDR3 contains 14 residues. CDR3 amino acids: CASTAGEHYNEQFF. DNA of the CDR3: TGTGCCAGCACAGCGGGAGAACACTACAATGAGCAGTTCTTC.

This clonotype came up a few times. The chain has TRBV29-1 and TRBJ1-2; unclear D gene. There are 13 residues in the CDR3. In germline, CDR1 is SQVTM, CDR2 ANQGSEA. Trimming removed 5 bases from V and 6 bases from J, with 16 bases in between. The CDR3 sequence is CSVLDRSFNGYTF. The CDR3 bases are TGCAGCGTTCTTGACCGCAGCTTTAATGGCTACACCTTC.

The chain couples TRBV5-1 to TRBJ2-1, with D uncertain. V lost 1 base, J lost 6 bases, and 5 bases lay in between. The CDR3 runs 12 residues. Per the germline V gene, CDR1 is SGHRS and CDR2 is YFSETQ. Written as DNA, the CDR3 is TGCGCCAGCAGCTTGAGCAGCAATGAGCAGTTCTTC. The encoded protein is CASSLSSNEQFF.

The sample holds a few counts of this clonotype. The rearrangement joins TRBV18 to TRBJ2-5; D is possibly TRBD1 (6 bases). The CDR3 totals 14 residues. The germline CDR1 and CDR2 sequences are KGHSH and LQKENI. V shed 1 base and J shed 3 bases, with 9 bases lying between them. CDR3 protein: CASSPRAGEETQYF. The CDR3 nucleotides read TGTGCCAGCTCACCACGCGCAGGGGAAGAGACCCAGTACTTC. The full variable domain, rest sourced from reference TRBV18 and TRBJ2-5, is NAGVMQNPRHLVRRRGQEARLRCSPMKGHSHVYWYRQLPEEGLKFMVYLQKENIIDESGMPKERFSAEFPKEGPSILRIQQVVRGDSAAYFCASSPRAGEETQYFGPGTRLLVL.

This clonotype was detected ten times or more. The chain has TRBV29-1 and TRBJ2-2; tentatively, D is TRBD1 or TRBD2 (6 bases each). This CDR3 has 14 amino acids. Germline V gene lookup returns CDR1 SQVTM and CDR2 ANQGSEA. The V end was cut by 8 bases, the J end by 3 bases, with 16 bases between. CDR3 coding DNA: TGCAGCACGCGAACAGGGACTCACACCGGGGAGCTGTTTTTT. Amino acids: CSTRTGTHTGELFF.

V is TRBV20-1 and J is TRBJ1-5, with 7 bases matching TRBD1. Looked up from germline, CDR1 is DFQATT and CDR2 is SNEGSKA (reference sequence). V lost 6 bases to trimming and J lost 6 bases; unmatched junction nucleotides: 17. The CDR3 runs to 16 residues. CDR3 DNA sequence: TGCAGTGCCCACGACGACAGGGACAATAGGGCTCAGCCCCAGCATTTT. Amino acids: CSAHDDRDNRAQPQHF.

V and J are TRBV27 and TRBJ2-7; no clear D gene. This CDR3 is built from 13 residues. Germline assignment: CDR1 MNHEY and CDR2 SMNVEV (reference sequence). Trimming shortened V by 2 bases and J by 9 bases, and 14 bases separated the two germline ends. The CDR3, as DNA: TGTGCCAGCAGTTTAGGTCTGTCGCGGCGGCAGTACTTC. It codes for CASSLGLSRRQYF.

This clonotype came up a few times. V usage is TRBV11-2 and J usage is TRBJ2-6, with D perhaps being TRBD1 or TRBD2 (5 bases each). There are 20 residues in the CDR3. Trimming took off 2 bases at V and 3 bases at J, with 23 bases between the two ends. Germline CDR1 reads SGHAT; CDR2 reads FQNNGV. The CDR3 protein is CASSLWAEGLLVGGANVLTF. The CDR3 bases are TGTGCCAGCAGCTTATGGGCTGAGGGGCTATTGGTGGGTGGGGCCAACGTCCTGACTTTC.

This clonotype was found a few times. The chain recombines TRBV29-1 with TRBJ2-5; a weak D match, TRBD1 (6 bases). V was clipped by 4 bases and J by 5 bases, with 23 bases between them. In germline, CDR1 is SQVTM, CDR2 ANQGSEA. This CDR3 spans 16 amino acids. The CDR3 nucleotides read TGCAGCGTTGGAGATCTAGACGCAGGGGTGACGGAGACCCAGTACTTC. Translation gives CSVGDLDAGVTETQYF.